This TCR beta chain was observed in a study of early T cells in non-severe SARS-CoV-2 infection. The study's findings and limits: Comparison of clonotypes with VDJdb favored anti-spike CD8 responses while missing private and CD4 specificities.

Germline CDR1 reads SEHNR; CDR2 reads FQNEAQ (reference sequence). V gave up 5 bases and J gave up 6 bases, with 17 bases separating them. The CDR3 length is 15 residues. One entry per CDR3 protein results from TCRdb running MiXCR on the 5' RACE reads. The data hold 45,000 to 75,000 distinct CDR3 sequences, with approximately 9% observed a single time. This clonotype was detected ten times or more. The antigen is not known. The sample consisted of whole blood. The chain links TRBV7-9 to TRBJ2-1; D unresolved. This clonotype was obtained from an adult who was a healthcare worker with PCR-confirmed SARS-CoV-2 infection or an uninfected control (not recorded which). The CDR3 is CASSLDIHRGNEQFF. CDR3 sequence (DNA): TGTGCCAGCAGCCTTGACATCCACCGAGGCAATGAGCAGTTCTTC.